The rows below give T cell receptor beta chains drawn from one sample of a study of shared clonotypes between healthy human individuals. Data came from immunoSEQ multiplex PCR; TCRdb stores just in-frame clones and leaves some out. The repertoire holds roughly 1,100,000 clones, with more than 65% as singletons. The sequenced sample consisted of memory CD4+ T cells sorted from blood. The receptors shown here come from a man aged 18 to 29 in good health. The CDR3 runs from the conserved cysteine through the conserved F or W. The D gene is left open where the match is weak. Expanded clones are given a class, and other clones once, few, many or no size at all.

CDR3: CASSLVSLAGYEQYF
DNA: TGTGCCAGCAGCTTAGTTTCGCTAGCGGGGTACGAGCAGTACTTC
V: TRBV11-2
D: TRBD2
J: TRBJ2-7
size: .

CDR3: CASSRGVGTGELFF
DNA: TGTGCCAGCAGCCGGGGGGTTGGCACCGGGGAGCTGTTTTTT
V: TRBV7-3
D: TRBD2
J: TRBJ2-2
size: .

CDR3: CASSTGHSEPQHF
DNA: TGTGCCAGCAGCACGGGACATTCGGAGCCCCAGCATTTT
V: TRBV5-6
D: .
J: TRBJ1-5
size: .

CDR3: CASSRTGVATNEKLFF
DNA: TGTGCCAGTAGTCGTACAGGAGTTGCAACTAATGAAAAACTGTTTTTT
V: TRBV19
D: .
J: TRBJ1-4
size: .

CDR3: CASSGQRGGWGNQPQHF
DNA: TGTGCCAGCAGTGGCCAAAGGGGAGGTTGGGGCAATCAGCCCCAGCATTTT
V: TRBV6-1
D: .
J: TRBJ1-5
size: .

CDR3: CASAGSSTEAFF
DNA: TGTGCCAGCGCCGGAAGCAGCACTGAAGCTTTCTTT
V: TRBV9
D: .
J: TRBJ1-1
size: few

CDR3: CATSQVRGTHEKLFF
DNA: TGTGCCACCAGCCAAGTCAGGGGGACCCATGAAAAACTGTTTTTT
V: TRBV15
D: TRBD1
J: TRBJ1-4
size: .

CDR3: CASSPPAEGENIQYF
DNA: TGTGCCAGCTCACCACCTGCGGAGGGGGAGAACATTCAGTACTTC
V: TRBV18
D: .
J: TRBJ2-4
size: .

CDR3: CASSEGQGADGEQFF
DNA: TGTGCCAGCAGCGAGGGACAGGGGGCTGACGGTGAGCAGTTCTTC
V: TRBV9
D: TRBD1
J: TRBJ2-1
size: .

CDR3: CASSLAGLGIQYF
DNA: TGTGCCAGCAGCTTAGCGGGATTGGGCATTCAGTACTTC
V: TRBV7-8
D: .
J: TRBJ2-4
size: once

CDR3: CASFVNPDSPLHF
DNA: TGTGCCAGCTTCGTCAACCCGGATTCACCCCTCCACTTT
V: TRBV28
D: .
J: TRBJ1-6
size: .

CDR3: CASREQGSATEAFF
DNA: TGTGCCAGCAGGGAACAGGGGTCGGCCACTGAAGCTTTCTTT
V: TRBV7-2
D: TRBD1
J: TRBJ1-1
size: .

CDR3: CASSVPGGYGYTF
DNA: TGTGCCAGCAGCGTACCAGGGGGCTATGGCTACACCTTC
V: TRBV9
D: TRBD1
J: TRBJ1-2
size: .

CDR3: CASSVVGFGSPLHF
DNA: TGTGCCAGCAGCGTAGTAGGTTTCGGATCACCCCTCCACTTT
V: TRBV9
D: .
J: TRBJ1-6
size: .

CDR3: CASSLDGATDAQYF
DNA: TGTGCTAGCAGCTTAGACGGGGCCACGGATGCCCAGTACTTC
V: TRBV7-7
D: .
J: TRBJ2-5
size: once

CDR3: CAWSQENTIYF
DNA: TGTGCCTGGAGTCAAGAAAACACCATATATTTT
V: TRBV30
D: .
J: TRBJ1-3
size: few

CDR3: CASSLPGGNYGYTF
DNA: TGTGCCAGCAGCTTGCCAGGGGGGAACTATGGCTACACCTTC
V: TRBV5-4
D: TRBD1
J: TRBJ1-2
size: once

CDR3: CASSSTPGASYEQYF
DNA: TGCGCCAGCAGCTCAACCCCGGGGGCCTCCTACGAGCAGTACTTC
V: TRBV5-1
D: .
J: TRBJ2-7
size: .

CDR3: CASSVGQGAGEAFF
DNA: TGTGCCAGCAGCGTCGGACAGGGGGCAGGTGAAGCTTTCTTT
V: TRBV9
D: TRBD1
J: TRBJ1-1
size: few

CDR3: CASSKDRGGGNEQFF
DNA: TGCGCCAGCAGCAAGGACAGGGGAGGAGGTAATGAGCAGTTCTTC
V: TRBV5-1
D: TRBD1
J: TRBJ2-1
size: .

CDR3: CASRGTDLAYEQYF
DNA: TGCGCCAGCAGGGGGACAGACCTCGCCTACGAGCAGTACTTC
V: TRBV10-2
D: TRBD1
J: TRBJ2-7
size: .

CDR3: CASARDRGQETQYF
DNA: TGCGCCAGCGCCCGGGACAGGGGGCAAGAGACCCAGTACTTC
V: TRBV10-1
D: TRBD1
J: TRBJ2-5
size: few

CDR3: CASSQGRGNAGNTIYF
DNA: TGCGCCAGCAGCCAAGGCAGGGGAAACGCTGGAAACACCATATATTTT
V: TRBV4-1
D: .
J: TRBJ1-3
size: .

CDR3: CATSRTADRRVRPYEQYF
DNA: TGTGCCACCAGCCGAACCGCGGACAGGAGGGTACGTCCCTACGAGCAGTACTTC
V: TRBV15
D: .
J: TRBJ2-7
size: .

CDR3: CASSQDLGGAISDTGELFF
DNA: TGTGCCAGCAGCCAAGATTTGGGGGGCGCGATCTCTGACACCGGGGAGCTGTTTTTT
V: TRBV14
D: .
J: TRBJ2-2
size: many

CDR3: CASSFDEWVRRQGSYEQYF
DNA: TGTGCCAGCAGCTTCGATGAGTGGGTCCGGAGACAGGGGTCCTACGAGCAGTACTTC
V: TRBV7-8
D: TRBD1
J: TRBJ2-7
size: .

CDR3: CASSLIGGLRETQYF
DNA: TGTGCCAGCAGCCTCATCGGGGGGTTAAGGGAGACCCAGTACTTC
V: TRBV9
D: TRBD2
J: TRBJ2-5
size: .

CDR3: CASSAQARGEQYF
DNA: TGTGCCAGCAGCGCACAAGCGCGGGGGGAGCAGTACTTC
V: TRBV11-1
D: TRBD2
J: TRBJ2-7
size: .

CDR3: CASSQLTGTTNYGYTF
DNA: TGTGCCAGTAGCCAACTGACAGGGACAACTAACTATGGCTACACCTTC
V: TRBV19
D: TRBD1
J: TRBJ1-2
size: .

CDR3: CASSEGSRAIGYTF
DNA: TGTGCCAGCAGTGAGGGGTCCCGGGCGATTGGCTACACCTTC
V: TRBV6-1
D: .
J: TRBJ1-2
size: once

CDR3: CASSDWDKSGDSPLHF
DNA: TGTGCCAGCAGTGACTGGGACAAATCAGGCGATTCACCCCTCCACTTT
V: TRBV6-4
D: .
J: TRBJ1-6
size: .

CDR3: CASSPDREALRAFF
DNA: TGCGCCAGCAGCCCTGACAGGGAGGCGCTCCGGGCTTTCTTT
V: TRBV5-1
D: TRBD1
J: TRBJ1-1
size: .

CDR3: CASSLGAGLNSPLHF
DNA: TGTGCCAGCAGCTTAGGGGCGGGACTTAATTCACCCCTCCACTTT
V: TRBV7-3
D: .
J: TRBJ1-6
size: .

CDR3: CASSPFSGGSTDTQYF
DNA: TGCGCCAGCAGCCCATTTAGCGGGGGATCCACAGATACGCAGTATTTT
V: TRBV4-1
D: TRBD2
J: TRBJ2-3
size: .

CDR3: CASTLTGAITEAFF
DNA: TGTGCCAGCACTTTGACAGGGGCGATCACTGAAGCTTTCTTT
V: TRBV5-6
D: TRBD1
J: TRBJ1-1
size: .

CDR3: CASSLGDRVIYGYTF
DNA: TGTGCCAGCAGCTTGGGCGACAGGGTAATCTATGGCTACACCTTC
V: TRBV5-8
D: TRBD1
J: TRBJ1-2
size: .

CDR3: CASSTPGQNFGEQYF
DNA: TGTGCCAGCAGTACACCGGGACAGAACTTCGGCGAGCAGTACTTC
V: TRBV6-5
D: TRBD1
J: TRBJ2-7
size: .

CDR3: CASRSGSYEQYF
DNA: TGCGCCAGCAGATCGGGGTCCTACGAGCAGTACTTC
V: TRBV5-1
D: .
J: TRBJ2-7
size: .